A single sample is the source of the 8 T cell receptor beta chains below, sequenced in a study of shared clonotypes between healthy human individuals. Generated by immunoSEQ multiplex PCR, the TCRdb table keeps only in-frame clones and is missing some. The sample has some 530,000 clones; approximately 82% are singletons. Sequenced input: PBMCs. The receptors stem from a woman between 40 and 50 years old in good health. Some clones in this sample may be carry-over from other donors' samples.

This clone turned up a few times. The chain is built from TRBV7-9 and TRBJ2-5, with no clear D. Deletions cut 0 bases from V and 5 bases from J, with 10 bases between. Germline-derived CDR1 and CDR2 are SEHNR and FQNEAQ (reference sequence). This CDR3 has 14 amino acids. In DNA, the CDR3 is TGTGCCAGCAGCTTAGCGATGGTTCGCGAGACCCAGTACTTC. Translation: CASSLAMVRETQYF.

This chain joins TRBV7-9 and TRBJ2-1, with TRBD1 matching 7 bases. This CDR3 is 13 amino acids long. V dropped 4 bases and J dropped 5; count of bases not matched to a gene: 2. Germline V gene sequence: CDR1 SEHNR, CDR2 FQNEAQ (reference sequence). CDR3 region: CASSWTGHNEQFF. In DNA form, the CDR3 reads TGTGCCAGCAGCTGGACAGGTCACAATGAGCAGTTCTTC. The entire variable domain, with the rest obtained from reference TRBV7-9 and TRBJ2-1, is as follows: DTGVSQNPRHKITKRGQNVTFRCDPISEHNRLYWYRQTLGQGPEFLTYFQNEAQLEKSRLLSDRFSAERPKGSFSTLEIQRTEQGDSAMYLCASSWTGHNEQFFGPGTRLTVL.

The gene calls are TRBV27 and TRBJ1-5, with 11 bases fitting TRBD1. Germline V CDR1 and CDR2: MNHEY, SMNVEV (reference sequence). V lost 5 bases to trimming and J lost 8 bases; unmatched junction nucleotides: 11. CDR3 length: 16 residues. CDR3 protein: CASSNTRTGGIEPQHF. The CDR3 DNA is TGTGCCAGCAGTAACACCCGGACAGGGGGCATTGAGCCCCAGCATTTT.

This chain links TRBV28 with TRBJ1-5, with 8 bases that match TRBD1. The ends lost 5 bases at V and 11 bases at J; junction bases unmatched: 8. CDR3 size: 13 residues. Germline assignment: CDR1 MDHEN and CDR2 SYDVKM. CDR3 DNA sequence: TGTGCCAGCAGTAGACAGGGGCCCAAGGCCCAGCATTTT. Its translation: CASSRQGPKAQHF.

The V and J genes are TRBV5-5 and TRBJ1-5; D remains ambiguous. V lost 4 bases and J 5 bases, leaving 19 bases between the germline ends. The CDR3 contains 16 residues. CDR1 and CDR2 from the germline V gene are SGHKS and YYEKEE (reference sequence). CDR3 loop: CASSPTGSLAYQPQHF. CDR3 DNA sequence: TGTGCCAGCAGCCCTACCGGGAGTTTGGCCTATCAGCCCCAGCATTTT. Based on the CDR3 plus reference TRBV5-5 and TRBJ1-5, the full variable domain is DAGVTQSPTHLIKTRGQQVTLRCSPISGHKSVSWYQQVLGQGPQFIFQYYEKEERGRGNFPDRFSARQFPNYSSELNVNALLLGDSALYLCASSPTGSLAYQPQHFGDGTRLSIL.

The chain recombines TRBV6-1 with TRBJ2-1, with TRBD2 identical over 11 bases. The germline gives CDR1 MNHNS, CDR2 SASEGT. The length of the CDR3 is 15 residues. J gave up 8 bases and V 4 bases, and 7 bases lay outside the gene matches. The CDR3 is CASSVLAGENHEQFF. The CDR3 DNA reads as TGTGCCAGCAGTGTACTAGCGGGAGAAAATCATGAGCAGTTCTTC.

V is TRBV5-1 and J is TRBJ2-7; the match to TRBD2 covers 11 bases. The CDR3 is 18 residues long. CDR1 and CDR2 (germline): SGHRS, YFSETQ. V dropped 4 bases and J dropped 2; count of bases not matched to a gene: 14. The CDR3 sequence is CASSNDLYSGRVPYEQYF. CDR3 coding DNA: TGCGCCAGCAGCAACGACCTCTATAGCGGGAGGGTTCCCTACGAGCAGTACTTC.

The CDR3 coding sequence is TGTGCCAGCAGCTATGGACCGTTTTCCTACGAGCAGTACTTC. Amino acid sequence: CASSYGPFSYEQYF. This chain uses TRBV7-2 with TRBJ2-7; no firm D call. The CDR3 has 14 residues. Trimming shortened V by 4 bases and J by 1 base, and 11 bases separated the two germline ends. Germline CDR1 and CDR2: SGHTA and FQGNSA.